The 20 T cell receptor beta chains below were found in one sample sequenced in a study of blood T cells in healthy people across ages. A second 7 to 11 cycle PCR used barcoded and J-beta primers. TCRdb independently ran MiXCR on the 5' RACE reads; one entry per CDR3 protein. The sample shows around 1,600,000 distinct CDR3 sequences, approximately 42% of them seen only once. Sample: blood. The receptors were sampled from a woman aged 18-35 years in good health.

This clonotype was counted once. The chain combines TRBV20-1 with TRBJ2-5; D perhaps matches TRBD2 (6 bases). The CDR3 loop spans 14 amino acids. V lost 3 bases and J 0 bases, leaving 11 bases between the germline ends. The germline gives CDR1 DFQATT, CDR2 SNEGSKA (reference sequence). The CDR3 loop is CSASGRDHQETQYF. The CDR3 coding sequence is TGCAGTGCTAGTGGGCGGGATCACCAAGAGACCCAGTACTTC.

This chain uses TRBV10-3 with TRBJ2-7; 9 bases align to TRBD2. The V segment lost 8 bases and the J segment 7 bases; nucleotides outside the gene matches: 12. CDR3 length: 14 amino acids. CDR1 and CDR2 from the germline V gene are ENHRY and SYGVKD. CDR3: CAISLGRGGREQYF. DNA for the CDR3: TGTGCCATCTCCCTTGGGCGGGGGGGCCGAGAGCAGTACTTC.

A few counts support this clonotype. The rearrangement joins TRBV11-2 to TRBJ2-1; no definite D call. Per the germline V gene, CDR1 is SGHAT and CDR2 is FQNNGV. The V end was cut by 0 bases, the J end by 7 bases, with 7 bases between. The CDR3 is 13 residues long. The CDR3 is CASSLDLANEQFF. For the CDR3, the DNA is TGTGCCAGCAGCTTAGATTTGGCAAATGAGCAGTTCTTC.

The chain carries TRBV27 and TRBJ1-2; 10 bases align to TRBD1. After removal of 6 bases from V and 4 bases from J, the junction contained 14 bases not matched to a gene. This CDR3 spans 17 amino acids. The germline gives CDR1 MNHEY, CDR2 SMNVEV (reference sequence). CDR3 nucleotides: TGTGCCAGCAGAGACACGCCGGGACAGGGGAGTTCCTATGGCTACACCTTC. Translated, it gives CASRDTPGQGSSYGYTF.

The gene calls are TRBV6-5 and TRBJ1-1; D unclear. The germline gives CDR1 MNHEY, CDR2 SVGAGI. The ends were cut back, 7 bases at V and 4 bases at J, with 16 bases in the middle. CDR3 length equals 14 residues. DNA of the CDR3: TGTGCCAGCACCGACACCGAGTCGAGCACTGAAGCTTTCTTT. This gives the protein CASTDTESSTEAFF.

The V call is TRBV7-2, the J call TRBJ2-5, with D hard to call. The J call is uncertain, as TRBJ2-4 better fits the DNA end. CDR1 and CDR2 (germline): SGHTA, FQGNSA. This CDR3 region has 15 residues. The DNA of the CDR3 is TGTGCCAGCAGCTTAGACCGAGTTATCTCAAACATTCAGTACTTC. It is translated as CASSLDRVISNIQYF.

The gene calls are TRBV9 and TRBJ2-1; 7 nucleotides agree with TRBD1. V dropped 0 bases and J dropped 13; count of bases not matched to a gene: 10. Germline CDR1 is SGDLS and CDR2 is YYNGEE. The CDR3 is 14 amino acids. CDR3 loop: CASSVGQGVGTQFF. CDR3 sequence (DNA): TGTGCCAGCAGCGTAGGACAGGGCGTCGGGACCCAGTTCTTC.

This clonotype came up a few times. The V call is TRBV9, the J call TRBJ2-5; a weak D match, TRBD2 (7 bases). CDR1 and CDR2 from the germline V gene are SGDLS and YYNGEE. CDR3 length equals 12 residues. V lost 7 bases to trimming and J lost 1 base, with 8 bases between them. The CDR3: CASAGAQETQYF. The CDR3, as DNA: TGTGCCAGCGCGGGGGCCCAAGAGACCCAGTACTTC.

The rearrangement uses TRBV20-1 and TRBJ1-6; perhaps TRBD1 as D (6 bases). The CDR3 is 13 amino acids. The germline gives CDR1 DFQATT, CDR2 SNEGSKA (reference sequence). V lost 5 bases to trimming and J lost 4 bases, with 9 bases between them. The DNA for the CDR3 is TGCAGTGCTGACACAGGGTATAATTCACCCCTCCACTTT. Encoded protein: CSADTGYNSPLHF.

This chain uses TRBV4-3 with TRBJ1-6; 11 nucleotides match TRBD1. Germline assignment: CDR1 LGHNA and CDR2 YSLEER. This CDR3 contains 16 residues. V shed 0 bases and J 10 bases; nucleotides not matched to a gene: 5. CDR3 DNA sequence: TGCGCCAGCAGCCAAGATAGGGGGACAGGGGGATCACCCCTCCACTTT. Translated: CASSQDRGTGGSPLHF.

In this sample, this clonotype turned up a few times. The chain is built from TRBV19 and TRBJ2-1; D not resolved. Germline V gene lookup returns CDR1 LNHDA and CDR2 SQIVND (reference sequence). V lost 3 bases and J 5 bases, leaving 11 bases between the germline ends. This CDR3 has 14 amino acids. The DNA of the CDR3 is TGTGCCAGTAGTATTGGGTACGGTAACAATGAGCAGTTCTTC. It encodes CASSIGYGNNEQFF.

This clonotype was seen a handful of times. V and J are TRBV7-2 and TRBJ2-2, with 14 nucleotides matching TRBD2. The germline gives CDR1 SGHTA, CDR2 FQGNSA. V was clipped by 7 bases and J by 7 bases; unmatched bases: 5. The CDR3 totals 15 residues. CDR3 region: CASNNGLAGGGELFF. DNA for the CDR3: TGTGCCAGCAACAACGGACTAGCGGGAGGCGGGGAGCTGTTTTTT.

This chain uses TRBV6-1 with TRBJ2-4; 8 bases line up with TRBD1. The J call is uncertain, as TRBJ2-7 better fits the DNA end. This CDR3 spans 14 amino acids. Germline CDR1 MNHNS, CDR2 SASEGT. CDR3: CASSIRDRTYEQYF. CDR3 DNA: TGTGCCAGCTCGATCAGGGACAGGACCTACGAGCAGTACTTC.

The chain joins TRBV14 to TRBJ1-2; 8 bases agree with TRBD1. This CDR3 spans 13 amino acids. From germline, CDR1 is SGHDN and CDR2 FVKESK. V dropped 3 bases and J dropped 8; count of bases not matched to a gene: 5. This CDR3 reads CASSQQGARGYTF. The CDR3 DNA reads TGTGCCAGCAGCCAGCAGGGGGCAAGGGGCTACACCTTC.

This sequence joins TRBV6-1 and TRBJ2-7; D remains ambiguous. Trimming removed 0 bases at V and 0 bases at J, with 15 bases between. The CDR3 totals 17 residues. Germline values: CDR1 MNHNS, CDR2 SASEGT. The CDR3 spells CASSEALRTPNSYEQYF. The CDR3 region has the DNA TGTGCCAGCAGTGAAGCGCTTCGTACACCAAACTCCTACGAGCAGTACTTC.

V usage is TRBV20-1 and J usage is TRBJ2-7; TRBD2 matches at 13 bases. This CDR3 has 16 amino acids. V was clipped by 3 bases and J by 1 base; unmatched bases: 6. Germline V gene data show CDR1 as DFQATT and CDR2 as SNEGSKA (reference sequence). The CDR3 DNA sequence: TGCAGTGCTAGCCTACTAGCGGGAGGGAGTTCCTACGAGCAGTACTTC. Its protein product is CSASLLAGGSSYEQYF.

This clonotype was seen a handful of times. The chain carries TRBV24-1 and TRBJ2-1; 7 nucleotides agree with TRBD1. Trimming took 2 bases from V and 1 from J; bases not matched to a gene: 4. CDR1 KGHDR and CDR2 SFDVKD come from the germline V gene. CDR3 size: 16 residues. The CDR3 here is CATSDSGTASYNEQFF. In DNA form, the CDR3 reads TGTGCCACCAGTGATTCCGGGACAGCTTCCTACAATGAGCAGTTCTTC.

This chain joins TRBV20-1 and TRBJ2-4; 7 bases are shared with TRBD2. This CDR3 is built from 10 residues. CDR1 is DFQATT and CDR2 is SNEGSKA in the germline V gene (reference sequence). The V segment lost 6 bases and the J segment 13 bases; nucleotides outside the gene matches: 6. CDR3 nucleotides: TGCAGTGCACAGGTGGGAGGGCAGTACTTC. Its translation: CSAQVGGQYF.

This clonotype has a handful of counts. The chain carries TRBV4-3 and TRBJ2-5; TRBD2 might be the D (7 bases). Trimming took 0 bases from V and 11 from J, leaving 25 bases between them. This CDR3 has 17 amino acids. Germline values: CDR1 LGHNA, CDR2 YSLEER. CDR3 region: CASSQDIGGARLEEQYF. The CDR3 DNA follows: TGCGCCAGCAGCCAAGATATTGGGGGGGCGCGGTTGGAAGAGCAGTACTTC.

The CDR3 region is CASSRITGVGYTF. The CDR3 bases are TGTGCCAGCAGTCGAATCACAGGGGTTGGCTACACCTTC. The V gene is TRBV2, the J gene TRBJ1-2; 7 bases map to TRBD1. V lost 5 bases, J lost 7 bases, and 7 bases stayed unmatched. The CDR3 consists of 13 residues. CDR1 and CDR2 from the germline V gene are SNHLY and FYNNEI.